The next 19 T cell receptor beta chains were all read from a single sample in a study of cytomegalovirus exposure and HLA in healthy donors. With 60 Vbeta and 13 Jbeta primers, the PCR was carried out. Data came from immunoSEQ multiplex PCR; TCRdb stores just in-frame clones and leaves some out. This table lists 190,000 or so clones. Material: PBMCs. These receptors all come from a boy younger than 18 in good health and CMV-seronegative.

The chain recombines TRBV27 with TRBJ1-4; D gene uncertain. Per the germline V gene, CDR1 is MNHEY and CDR2 is SMNVEV (reference sequence). The CDR3 extends over 12 amino acids. V lost 5 bases and J 7 bases, leaving 8 bases between the germline ends. The CDR3 DNA reads as TGTGCCAGCAGTCTCCACGGTGAAAAACTGTTTTTT. It specifies CASSLHGEKLFF.

This chain uses TRBV28 with TRBJ1-1; possibly TRBD1 for D (5 bases). The CDR3 is 13 amino acids. CDR1 and CDR2 from the germline V gene are MDHEN and SYDVKM. Trimming removed 3 bases at V and 3 bases at J, with 8 bases between. CDR3 nucleotides: TGTGCCAGCAGTTTCGGGGGAGACACTGAAGCTTTCTTT. Its translation: CASSFGGDTEAFF.

The chain couples TRBV13 to TRBJ2-7; a weak D match, TRBD1 (6 bases). The V gene's germline CDR1 is PRHDT and CDR2 FYEKMQ (reference sequence). V lost 2 bases and J lost 2, with 25 bases in between. The CDR3 runs 19 residues. This chain's CDR3 is CASSLKGGLRLVDTYEQYF. Written as DNA, the CDR3 is TGTGCCAGCAGCTTAAAAGGGGGATTGCGGCTTGTGGACACCTACGAGCAGTACTTC.

V is TRBV19 and J is TRBJ2-6, with D hard to call. The germline V gene encodes CDR1 LNHDA and CDR2 SQIVND (reference sequence). Deletions cut 10 bases from V and 0 bases from J, with 16 bases between. This CDR3 is built from 16 residues. This chain's CDR3 is CATHPARFSGANVLTF. Written as DNA, the CDR3 is TGTGCCACTCATCCCGCGAGGTTCTCTGGGGCCAACGTCCTGACTTTC. Combining the CDR3 with reference TRBV19 and TRBJ2-6 gives the whole variable domain DGGITQSPKYLFRKEGQNVTLSCEQNLNHDAMYWYRQDPGQGLRLIYYSQIVNDFQKGDIAEGYSVSREKKESFPLTVTSAQKNPTAFYLCATHPARFSGANVLTFGAGSRLTVL.

The chain employs TRBV28 and TRBJ1-2; D is possibly TRBD1 (6 bases). Between the trimmed V and J ends, which lost 5 bases and 3 bases, there was a span of 16 bases. The CDR3 has 15 residues. Germline V gives CDR1 MDHEN, CDR2 SYDVKM. The CDR3 DNA reads TGTGCCAGCAGTCCAAGCACAGGGTCCCACTATGGCTACACCTTC. Translated: CASSPSTGSHYGYTF.

V usage is TRBV27 and J usage is TRBJ2-3; 9 positions agree with TRBD1. CDR3 length: 14 amino acids. Trimming removed 10 bases from V and 4 bases from J; junction bases left unmatched: 9. Germline lookup yields CDR1 MNHEY and CDR2 SMNVEV (reference sequence). Here the CDR3 reads CAIKTGGLSDTQYF. The DNA for the CDR3 is TGTGCCATCAAGACAGGGGGTCTGTCAGATACGCAGTATTTT.

The chain joins TRBV2 to TRBJ2-5; possible D gene TRBD1, 5 bases. Germline lookup yields CDR1 SNHLY and CDR2 FYNNEI. CDR3 size: 18 residues. Trimming pared 2 bases from V and 7 bases from J, leaving 26 bases between. The CDR3, as DNA: TGTGCCAGCAGTGAAAGGCAGGTGAATTGGGGCCCAGCAGGGACCCAGTACTTC. Residues: CASSERQVNWGPAGTQYF.

The CDR3 here is CASSRAGPNTGELFF. The CDR3 coding sequence is TGTGCCAGTAGTCGGGCGGGACCGAACACCGGGGAGCTGTTTTTT. This chain connects TRBV19 to TRBJ2-2, with D perhaps TRBD2 (6 bases). CDR1 and CDR2 from the germline V gene are LNHDA and SQIVND (reference sequence). Trimming pared 5 bases from V and 0 bases from J, leaving 10 bases between. CDR3 length: 15 residues.

As DNA, the CDR3 is TGTGCCATCAGTGAGTCACGCATCTTGGGACATCAATCCTCCTACGAGCAGTACTTC. This gives the protein CAISESRILGHQSSYEQYF. This sequence joins TRBV10-3 and TRBJ2-7, with a possible D match to TRBD1 (6 bases). Germline V gene lookup returns CDR1 ENHRY and CDR2 SYGVKD. The length of the CDR3 is 19 residues. V was shortened by 0 bases and J by 0 bases, with 21 bases between the two germline ends.

The chain combines TRBV7-6 with TRBJ1-2; no clear D gene. The CDR3 is made up of 15 amino acids. V was cut by 5 bases and J by 2 bases, with 15 bases left in between. Looked up from germline, CDR1 is SGHVS and CDR2 is FNYEAQ. As DNA, the CDR3 is TGTGCCAGCAGCACTTCCACAGACCCCAACTATGGCTACACCTTC. Translation gives CASSTSTDPNYGYTF.

V is TRBV6-5 and J is TRBJ1-5; 9 bases are shared with TRBD1. Trimming took 6 bases from V and 0 from J; bases not matched to a gene: 3. This CDR3 has 15 amino acids. Germline V lookup: CDR1 MNHEY, CDR2 SVGAGI. CDR3 loop: CASRRTGDSNQPQHF. CDR3 in DNA: TGTGCCAGCAGAAGGACAGGGGATAGCAATCAGCCCCAGCATTTT.

The CDR3 region has the DNA TGTGCCAGCAGTCGCCGGGAGGGTAGGCGCACAGATACGCAGTATTTT. It codes for CASSRREGRRTDTQYF. V gene TRBV5-4 combines with J gene TRBJ2-3, with TRBD2 matching over 8 bases. Germline assignment: CDR1 SGHNT and CDR2 YYREEE (reference sequence). The CDR3 loop spans 16 amino acids. J was trimmed by 1 base and V by 5 bases; bases with no gene match: 9.

V is TRBV5-6 and J is TRBJ1-1; 7 bases line up with TRBD1. The CDR3 runs 13 residues. Per germline, CDR1 SGHDT and CDR2 YYEEEE. With 2 bases clipped from V and 4 bases from J, the junction kept 2 bases outside the gene matches. CDR3 residues: CASSFTGVTEAFF. In DNA, the CDR3 is TGTGCCAGCAGCTTTACAGGGGTCACTGAAGCTTTCTTT. Combining the CDR3 with reference TRBV5-6 and TRBJ1-1 gives the whole variable domain DAGVTQSPTHLIKTRGQQVTLRCSPKSGHDTVSWYQQALGQGPQFIFQYYEEEERQRGNFPDRFSGHQFPNYSSELNVNALLLGDSALYLCASSFTGVTEAFFGQGTRLTVV.

The chain carries TRBV2 and TRBJ2-7, with D hard to call. This CDR3 has 13 amino acids. CDR1 is SNHLY and CDR2 is FYNNEI in the germline V gene. The germline V and J ends were trimmed by 3 bases and 1 base, with 7 bases remaining between them. The CDR3 loop is CASSDEPSYEQYF. The CDR3 region has the DNA TGTGCCAGCAGTGACGAGCCTTCCTACGAGCAGTACTTC.

The chain links TRBV7-8 to TRBJ1-3; TRBD1 matches at 9 bases. Germline V lookup: CDR1 SGHVS, CDR2 FQNEAQ. The CDR3 extends over 17 amino acids. Unmatched junction bases numbered 4, after V lost 1 base and J lost 0 bases. The CDR3 nucleotides are TGTGCCAGCAGCTTAGGCCGGGACAGGGACTCTGGAAACACCATATATTTT. It translates to CASSLGRDRDSGNTIYF.

The rearrangement uses TRBV5-4 and TRBJ2-5; 12 bases are shared with TRBD2. The germline V gene encodes CDR1 SGHNT and CDR2 YYREEE (reference sequence). The CDR3 is 16 amino acids. V shed 1 base, J shed 4 bases, and the junction held 5 bases outside the gene matches. The CDR3: CASSLSGLAGLETQYF. The CDR3, as DNA: TGTGCCAGCAGCTTGTCCGGACTAGCGGGGTTAGAGACCCAGTACTTC.

J is TRBJ2-7 and V is TRBV4-1, with TRBD1 matching 11 bases. This CDR3 has 15 residues. The trim removed 3 bases at V and 5 bases at J, leaving 6 bases unmatched. Germline V gene sequence: CDR1 MGHRA, CDR2 YSYEKL. The CDR3 sequence is CASSHPGTGGNEQYF. In nucleotides, the CDR3 is TGCGCCAGCAGCCATCCCGGGACAGGGGGGAACGAGCAGTACTTC.

As regards this clone: The identical CDR3 is also encoded by other nucleotide sequences in the sample. The rearrangement uses TRBV27 and TRBJ1-2; D gene unclear. Germline loops: CDR1 MNHEY, CDR2 SMNVEV (reference sequence). The CDR3 is made up of 13 amino acids. The V gene lost 2 bases and the J gene lost 4 bases, with 8 bases spanning the gap. The chain's CDR3 is CASSLRAGYGYTF. As DNA, the CDR3 is TGTGCCAGCAGTTTACGAGCTGGCTATGGCTACACCTTC.

The chain uses TRBV7-2 and TRBJ1-3, with 10 nucleotides matching TRBD1. Germline V CDR1 and CDR2: SGHTA, FQGNSA. CDR3 length equals 17 residues. V shed 5 bases and J 0 bases; nucleotides not matched to a gene: 7. DNA of the CDR3: TGTGCCAGCAGCCCGGGACAGGGGAAAACCTCTGGAAACACCATATATTTT. Amino acids: CASSPGQGKTSGNTIYF.